This TCR beta chain is from a study of blood T cell repertoires in COVID-19. About the research overall: The samples span acute and convalescent COVID-19 from the United States, Italy and Spain.

Everyone who took part was about 18 to 90 years old, and they came from about two dozen US areas. Cohort 3 recovery required two negative PCRs, clearance, or symptom resolution. In the original workflow: The assay estimated nucleated cells by amplifying reference gene primers. Method: immunoSEQ multiplex PCR; TCRdb's copy keeps in-frame clones and lacks some. V and J calls plus clone size are reproduced from that table; the DNA served to infer D and trimming. The table has approximately 220,000 clones, 70% to 90% seen once; the top ten hold around 1.3%. Germline V gives CDR1 SGHNT, CDR2 YENEEA. The V end was cut by 5 bases, the J end by 8 bases, with 13 bases between. The CDR3 consists of 13 residues.

The clonotype comes from a man younger than 45 who had recovered from COVID-19. The V gene is TRBV11-3, the J gene TRBJ2-1; possible D gene TRBD1, 6 bases. Sample: PBMCs or T cells enriched from blood (not recorded which). The DNA of the CDR3 is TGTGCCAGCAGCCGCCCGGGACACGATGAGCAGTTCTTC. It translates to CASSRPGHDEQFF.